The next 20 T cell receptor beta chains were all read from a single sample in a study of T-cell reconstitution after alpha-beta-depleted transplantation in children (dated by TCRdb to the mid-2010s). Taken with the paper, the label for treatment or condition translates to: allogeneic hematopoietic cell transplantation with graft depleted of TCRalphabeta T cells and CD19 B cells. Library preparation was by PCR. Sequenced using an Illumina HiSeq 2500. TCR libraries were prepared with molecular barcoding, using unique molecular identifiers to normalize TCRbeta repertoire quantification. The public reads were reprocessed in TCRdb via fastp at Q25 and MiXCR, keeping in-frame beta chains. Entries are consolidated by CDR3 protein sequence, retaining the most common genes and DNA. The sample table contains 220,000 or so distinct CDR3 sequences; only one count was recorded for approximately 8% of them. The top ten hold approximately 6.3% of the sample.

Specimen: PBMCs, mostly from graft donor cells, collected 180 days after TCRalphabeta/CD19-depleted stem cell transplant. These receptors were collected from a male patient aged 10 to 17 who had a stem cell transplant for acute lymphoblastic leukemia, so the T cells may come from the graft donor.

Only a few counts were recorded for this clonotype. The chain combines TRBV7-9 with TRBJ2-7, with a tentative D call TRBD1 (6 bases). This CDR3 contains 16 residues. Germline V lookup: CDR1 SEHNR, CDR2 FQNEAQ (reference sequence). The V and J ends lost 5 bases and 2 bases respectively, with 19 bases between them. The CDR3 is CASSRTDRSSPYEQYF. The CDR3 DNA reads TGTGCCAGCAGCCGTACCGACAGGTCCTCTCCCTACGAGCAGTACTTC.

This clonotype has at least ten counts. V is TRBV11-2 and J is TRBJ2-7; D is possibly TRBD1 (6 bases). V was trimmed by 6 bases and J by 4 bases, leaving 13 bases between them. The germline gives CDR1 SGHAT, CDR2 FQNNGV. The CDR3 is 13 residues long. The CDR3 sequence is CASREDRIYEQYF. The CDR3 region has the DNA TGTGCCAGCAGAGAAGACAGGATTTACGAGCAGTACTTC.

This chain links TRBV24-1 with TRBJ2-1, with D perhaps matching TRBD1 (5 bases). The CDR3 covers 17 residues. The germline gives CDR1 KGHDR, CDR2 SFDVKD. The V gene lost 6 bases and the J gene lost 8 bases, with 25 bases spanning the gap. Here the CDR3 DNA reads TGTGCCACCAGTAACCCTCTCCCCGGGCAGGGAAGGGATGAGCAGTTCTTC. Its translation: CATSNPLPGQGRDEQFF.

Ten or more counts support this clonotype. This chain joins TRBV25-1 and TRBJ1-6, with D unresolved. V was pared by 7 bases and J by 7 bases, with 17 bases between. The CDR3 extends over 15 amino acids. Per germline, CDR1 MGHDK and CDR2 SYGVNS. Written as DNA, the CDR3 is TGTGCCAGCACCCTTCTCGACACCGACAATTCACCCCTCCACTTT. This codes for CASTLLDTDNSPLHF.

This clonotype was observed many times. V gene TRBV11-2 combines with J gene TRBJ2-7; D is tentatively TRBD1 or TRBD2 (5 bases each). V lost 0 bases and J lost 2, with 11 bases in between. The V gene's germline CDR1 is SGHAT and CDR2 FQNNGV. The CDR3 consists of 15 residues. This CDR3 is CASSLDRERTYEQYF. The CDR3 DNA reads as TGTGCCAGCAGCTTAGACAGGGAGAGAACCTACGAGCAGTACTTC.

V is TRBV19 and J is TRBJ2-1; a weak D match, TRBD1 (5 bases). The ends were cut back, 3 bases at V and 4 bases at J, with 7 bases in the middle. Germline loops: CDR1 LNHDA, CDR2 SQIVND (reference sequence). The CDR3 length is 13 residues. The CDR3 reads CASSIDSYNEQFF. In DNA form, the CDR3 reads TGTGCCAGTAGTATTGACAGTTACAATGAGCAGTTCTTC.

Note on this clonotype: With a much larger clone just one base away, this may be a read error. The chain carries TRBV28 and TRBJ2-2; D not certain. Trimming cost V 6 bases and J 9 bases, with 14 bases left between them. Germline CDR1 MDHEN, CDR2 SYDVKM. The CDR3 has 13 amino acids. The CDR3 sequence: CASSRQRSWELFF. The DNA of the CDR3 is TGTGCCAGCAGCCGCCAGAGATCCTGGGAGCTGTTTTTT.

This clonotype was recorded many times. The CDR3 nucleotides read TGCAGCGTGCACGACAGGTATGAAGCTTTCTTT. Its protein product is CSVHDRYEAFF. This chain joins TRBV29-1 and TRBJ1-1, with a possible D match to TRBD1 (6 bases). The germline CDR1 and CDR2 sequences are SQVTM and ANQGSEA. The CDR3 consists of 11 residues. Trimming removed 6 bases at V and 7 bases at J, with 12 bases between.

This clonotype has ten or more counts. The V call is TRBV5-6, the J call TRBJ2-7; 7 bases align to TRBD1. Germline V gene sequence: CDR1 SGHDT, CDR2 YYEEEE. V shed 6 bases, J shed 5 bases, and the junction held 11 bases outside the gene matches. CDR3 length equals 14 residues. The CDR3 sequence: CASNYPTGRDEQYF. The CDR3 DNA follows: TGTGCCAGCAACTACCCGACAGGGCGCGACGAGCAGTACTTC.

This clonotype was seen ten or more times. The chain uses TRBV7-2 and TRBJ2-5, with TRBD2 as a possible D gene (6 bases). Trimming shortened V by 2 bases and J by 4 bases, and 14 bases separated the two germline ends. Germline-derived CDR1 and CDR2 are SGHTA and FQGNSA. The CDR3 extends over 15 amino acids. In DNA, the CDR3 is TGTGCCAGCAGCTTAATGGGGGGTACGGTAGAGACCCAGTACTTC. Translation gives CASSLMGGTVETQYF.

This clonotype was seen repeatedly, ten times or more. The chain combines TRBV2 with TRBJ2-1; tentatively, D is TRBD1 (6 bases). The ends were cut back, 8 bases at V and 14 bases at J, with 13 bases in the middle. The CDR3 has 10 residues. Germline assignment: CDR1 SNHLY and CDR2 FYNNEI. The CDR3: CASLAQGEFF. CDR3 nucleotides: TGTGCCAGCCTTGCACAGGGCGAGTTCTTC.

This clonotype was counted at least ten times. This chain uses TRBV7-9 with TRBJ2-3; 10 bases fit TRBD2. There are 15 residues in the CDR3. Germline CDR1 and CDR2: SEHNR and FQNEAQ (reference sequence). V lost 1 base and J lost 3; bases outside the gene matches: 1. CDR3 sequence: CASSLGTSGTDTQYF. In DNA form, the CDR3 reads TGTGCCAGCAGCTTAGGGACTAGCGGAACAGATACGCAGTATTTT.

This clonotype has a count of ten or more. The gene calls are TRBV28 and TRBJ1-4; D unclear. Trimming stripped 5 bases from V and 0 bases from J, with 16 bases between. The CDR3 covers 17 residues. CDR1 is MDHEN and CDR2 is SYDVKM in the germline V gene. The DNA of the CDR3 is TGTGCCAGCAGTGTCAGCCTCGGAGGCCCAACTAATGAAAAACTGTTTTTT. This encodes CASSVSLGGPTNEKLFF.

This clonotype was observed at least ten times. The CDR3 nucleotides are TGCAGCGTTGGGAGGGGCACCGGGGAGCTGTTTTTT. This encodes CSVGRGTGELFF. V gene TRBV29-1 combines with J gene TRBJ2-2, with D maybe TRBD2 (6 bases). V shed 4 bases and J shed 4 bases, with 7 bases lying between them. CDR1 is SQVTM and CDR2 is ANQGSEA in the germline V gene. The CDR3 extends over 12 amino acids.

This clonotype was counted many times. The rearrangement links TRBV20-1 to TRBJ1-4; D not certain. The V gene lost 5 bases and the J gene lost 4 bases, with 17 bases spanning the gap. The CDR3 runs 15 residues. Germline V CDR1 and CDR2: DFQATT, SNEGSKA (reference sequence). This CDR3 reads CSALLQRPVNEKLFF. In DNA, the CDR3 is TGCAGTGCTCTCCTACAGAGACCTGTTAATGAAAAACTGTTTTTT.

This clonotype has ten or more counts. The chain joins TRBV12-3 or TRBV12-4 to TRBJ1-5, with unresolved D. This CDR3 has 15 residues. V gave up 3 bases and J gave up 6 bases, with 15 bases separating them. The CDR3 DNA is TGTGCCAGCAGTTTCCTTGGTGTTGGTGGTCAGCCCCAGCATTTT. Residues: CASSFLGVGGQPQHF.

This clonotype was observed many times. V and J are TRBV25-1 and TRBJ2-3; 8 bases are shared with TRBD1. This CDR3 contains 15 residues. V trimming: 8 bases; J trimming: 4 bases; junction bases outside the gene matches: 11. Germline-derived CDR1 and CDR2 are MGHDK and SYGVNS. This CDR3 is CASSPGTGWADTQYF. The CDR3 DNA reads TGTGCCAGCTCCCCCGGGACAGGCTGGGCAGATACGCAGTATTTT.

Many counts were recorded for this clonotype. The chain combines TRBV29-1 with TRBJ1-3, with TRBD1 identical over 7 bases. The germline V gene has CDR1 SQVTM and CDR2 ANQGSEA. There are 14 residues in the CDR3. V lost 3 bases and J lost 4; bases outside the gene matches: 6. The CDR3 DNA sequence: TGCAGCGTTGACCCGACAGGGTTGGGAAACACCATATATTTT. Translation gives CSVDPTGLGNTIYF. Full variable domain (missing parts from reference TRBV29-1 and TRBJ1-3): SAVISQKPSRDICQRGTSLTIQCQVDSQVTMMFWYRQQPGQSLTLIATANQGSEATYESGFVIDKFPISRPNLTFSTLTVSNMSPEDSSIYLCSVDPTGLGNTIYFGEGSWLTVV.

The table lists this clonotype with a few counts. In DNA form, the CDR3 reads TGCGCCAGCAGCTTGACTTCTGGGACAGGGCTCTTTTCCACTGAAGCTTTCTTT. It codes for CASSLTSGTGLFSTEAFF. This chain links TRBV5-1 with TRBJ1-1, with 9 bases that match TRBD1. The CDR3 totals 18 residues. The V gene end was trimmed by 1 base and the J gene end by 4 bases; junction bases not matched to a gene: 14. The germline gives CDR1 SGHRS, CDR2 YFSETQ.

This clonotype was counted only a few times. The chain uses TRBV5-4 and TRBJ2-4, with TRBD1 matching over 11 bases. Trimming at V came to 4 bases and at J to 1 base, leaving 1 base not matched to a gene. CDR1 is SGHNT and CDR2 is YYREEE in the germline V gene (reference sequence). The CDR3 runs 15 residues. Here the CDR3 reads CASSRDRGAKNIQYF. The CDR3 region has the DNA TGTGCCAGCAGCCGGGACAGGGGGGCCAAAAACATTCAGTACTTC.